This T cell receptor beta chain was profiled in a study of blood T cell repertoires in COVID-19. Turning to the study itself: The origin of the acute and convalescent COVID-19 samples was the United States, Italy and Spain. Sample material is recorded as cDNA or gDNA derived from T cells, B-cell-depleted T cells, or PBMCs.

The length of the CDR3 is 15 residues. V dropped 7 bases and J dropped 0 bases, with 10 bases sitting between them. Germline values: CDR1 MNHEY, CDR2 SVGAGI. Under the authors' procedure: Amplification of reference gene primers provided the estimated nucleated cell counts. Repertoires were generated with immunoSEQ multiplex PCR, while TCRdb's copy carries only in-frame clones and drops some. The V and J calls and clone size are taken from that table; D and trimming were inferred from the DNA. Altogether 200,000 to 300,000 clones are present, approximately 86% being singletons, with the ten largest covering under 2.5%.

The source material was peripheral blood. The rearrangement uses TRBV6-5 and TRBJ1-6; no clear D. The TCR originated in a young man with active or convalescent COVID-19. The CDR3 reads CASTQGSSYNSPLHF. CDR3 sequence (DNA): TGTGCCAGCACCCAAGGGAGCTCCTATAATTCACCCCTCCACTTT.